What follows are 14 T cell receptor beta chains derived from one specimen sequenced in a study of shared clonotypes between healthy human individuals. Measured with immunoSEQ multiplex PCR; TCRdb has only the in-frame clones, and not every one. The sample records over a million clones, roughly 96% being singletons. The sample taken for sequencing was naive CD4+ T cells sorted from blood. Subset: CD45RA+ positively selected. These receptors came from a man aged 25-45 years in good health.

J is TRBJ1-5 and V is TRBV28; 10 positions match TRBD1. Looked up from germline, CDR1 is MDHEN and CDR2 is SYDVKM. Trimming took 3 bases from V and 4 from J; bases not matched to a gene: 6. The CDR3 has 16 amino acids. CDR3 protein: CASSFPGTGVNQPQHF. The CDR3 nucleotides are TGTGCCAGCAGTTTCCCCGGGACAGGGGTGAATCAGCCCCAGCATTTT.

This chain links TRBV5-5 with TRBJ1-5, with D perhaps matching TRBD1 (5 bases). The germline gives CDR1 SGHKS, CDR2 YYEKEE (reference sequence). The length of the CDR3 is 15 residues. The V end lost 4 bases, the J end lost 2 bases, and 13 bases lay between the germline ends. The CDR3 spells CASSRDALGNQPQHF. CDR3 in DNA: TGTGCCAGCAGCCGGGACGCCCTGGGCAATCAGCCCCAGCATTTT.

This sequence joins TRBV5-1 and TRBJ2-5; 9 positions agree with TRBD2. J gave up 5 bases and V 0 bases, and 2 bases lay outside the gene matches. The CDR3 length is 14 residues. Germline V lookup: CDR1 SGHRS, CDR2 YFSETQ. The CDR3 loop is CASSLVSGSETQYF. As DNA, the CDR3 is TGCGCCAGCAGCTTGGTTAGCGGGAGTGAGACCCAGTACTTC.

The V and J genes are TRBV27 and TRBJ2-7; 8 bases agree with TRBD2. J was trimmed by 6 bases and V by 8 bases; bases with no gene match: 12. There are 14 residues in the CDR3. Germline V gene sequence: CDR1 MNHEY, CDR2 SMNVEV (reference sequence). CDR3: CASSTGTRVREQYF. CDR3 nucleotides: TGTGCCAGCTCCACCGGGACTAGAGTTCGCGAGCAGTACTTC.

The gene calls are TRBV6-1 and TRBJ2-7; possibly TRBD2 for D (6 bases). The length of the CDR3 is 15 residues. Per germline, CDR1 MNHNS and CDR2 SASEGT. Trimming removed 6 bases at V and 7 bases at J, with 22 bases between. The CDR3 DNA reads TGTGCCAGCAGAGCCGCCGGGACGCGACGGGGGGAGCAGTACTTC. Its translation is CASRAAGTRRGEQYF.

Remarks on this clone: The same CDR3 can be traced to other DNA sequences in this sample. This chain uses TRBV28 with TRBJ2-7, with a weak D call TRBD2 (6 bases). The V gene lost 5 bases and the J gene lost 2 bases, with 13 bases spanning the gap. The CDR3 has 14 residues. The germline V gene encodes CDR1 MDHEN and CDR2 SYDVKM. CDR3 nucleotide sequence: TGTGCCAGCAGTCTTACCGGGACTCCCTACGAGCAGTACTTC. Its translation is CASSLTGTPYEQYF.

V is TRBV5-4 and J is TRBJ2-5; D possibly corresponds to TRBD2 (5 bases). Germline CDR1 is SGHNT and CDR2 is YYREEE (reference sequence). The V gene lost 4 bases and the J gene lost 5 bases, with 15 bases spanning the gap. CDR3 length: 14 residues. This chain's CDR3 is CASSPLAKPETQYF. For the CDR3, the DNA is TGTGCCAGCAGCCCATTAGCGAAGCCGGAGACCCAGTACTTC.

The J gene is TRBJ1-3, the V gene TRBV7-6; D gene unclear. This CDR3 region has 14 residues. The germline CDR1 and CDR2 sequences are SGHVS and FNYEAQ. Trimming took 2 bases from V and 3 from J, leaving 8 bases between them. The CDR3 nucleotides read TGTGCCAGCAGCTTAAAAGGATTTGGAAACACCATATATTTT. Protein product: CASSLKGFGNTIYF.

V gene TRBV6-5 combines with J gene TRBJ1-1, with 9 bases matching TRBD1. The CDR3 consists of 11 residues. J gave up 11 bases and V 5 bases, and 3 bases lay outside the gene matches. From germline, CDR1 is MNHEY and CDR2 SVGAGI. The chain's CDR3 is CASSRDRVAFF. The CDR3, as DNA: TGTGCCAGCAGTCGGGACAGGGTTGCTTTCTTT.

This chain uses TRBV9 with TRBJ2-2; maybe TRBD1 (6 bases). Per germline, CDR1 SGDLS and CDR2 YYNGEE. The CDR3 runs 16 residues. The V end was cut by 1 base, the J end by 3 bases, with 13 bases between. CDR3 nucleotide sequence: TGTGCCAGCAGCGTACTGTCCAGGGGCCACACCGGGGAGCTGTTTTTT. It is translated as CASSVLSRGHTGELFF.

The chain joins TRBV28 to TRBJ2-7; D uncertain. Trimming took 8 bases from V and 3 from J, leaving 8 bases between them. Germline V gene data show CDR1 as MDHEN and CDR2 as SYDVKM. The CDR3 is 11 residues long. The CDR3: CASELGYEQYF. CDR3 sequence (DNA): TGTGCCAGCGAGTTGGGCTACGAGCAGTACTTC.

In its sample, this clone was seen once. The chain combines TRBV2 with TRBJ2-6; D is uncertain. Germline lookup yields CDR1 SNHLY and CDR2 FYNNEI. V lost 5 bases and J lost 2, with 16 bases in between. The CDR3 is 17 residues long. The CDR3 protein is CASSNYVTGPGANVLTF. CDR3 sequence (DNA): TGTGCCAGCAGTAATTATGTCACCGGTCCTGGGGCCAACGTCCTGACTTTC.

The rearrangement uses TRBV5-1 and TRBJ2-4, with TRBD2 as a possible D gene (6 bases). Trimming left V 4 bases short and J 3 bases short, with 14 bases between. CDR1 is SGHRS, CDR2 YFSETQ, per germline. There are 15 residues in the CDR3. The CDR3 here is CASSLTAGIKNIQYF. The CDR3 coding sequence is TGCGCCAGCAGCCTGACAGCGGGTATCAAAAACATTCAGTACTTC.

In its sample, this clone was seen once. The chain recombines TRBV2 with TRBJ1-4; the match to TRBD1 covers 9 bases. Germline CDR1 reads SNHLY; CDR2 reads FYNNEI. This CDR3 has 16 residues. V shed 5 bases, J shed 8 bases, and the junction held 12 bases outside the gene matches. CDR3 DNA: TGTGCCAGCAGTTCACGGGACAGGGATTGGGACGAAAAACTGTTTTTT. Translation gives CASSSRDRDWDEKLFF. The complete variable domain, with remaining parts taken from reference TRBV2 and TRBJ1-4, reads EPEVTQTPSHQVTQMGQEVILRCVPISNHLYFYWYRQILGQKVEFLVSFYNNEISEKSEIFDDQFSVERPDGSNFTLKIRSTKLEDSAMYFCASSSRDRDWDEKLFFGSGTQLSVL.